The present T cell receptor (beta chain) was sequenced within a study of T-cell reconstitution after alpha-beta-depleted transplantation in children. Researchers prepared the TCRbeta library using unique molecular identifiers, the study reports. TCRdb reprocessed the PCR reads via MiXCR and lists one record per CDR3 protein. The sample yields about 870,000 distinct CDR3 sequences, 16% seen once. V shed 7 bases and J shed 3 bases, with 16 bases lying between them. The germline CDR1 and CDR2 sequences are MNHEY and SVGAGI. This CDR3 region has 15 residues. The specimen comprised PBMCs, mostly from graft donor cells, sampled 360 days after TCRalphabeta/CD19-depleted stem cell transplant. This clonotype was sampled from a male patient between 5 and 17 years old who had a stem cell transplant for acute lymphoblastic leukemia, so the T cells may come from the graft donor. The genes are TRBV6-5 and TRBJ2-1; D assignment may be TRBD1 or TRBD2 (5 bases each). The CDR3 sequence is CASNFYLGVYNEQFF. CDR3 in DNA: TGTGCCAGCAATTTCTACCTGGGGGTCTACAATGAGCAGTTCTTC.